This TCR beta chain emerged from a study of control samples from healthy donors and cancer patients. The CDR3 consists of 16 residues. Looked up from germline, CDR1 is SEHNR and CDR2 is FQNEAQ (reference sequence). Germline trimming cut 4 bases from V and 0 bases from J; bases unmatched to any gene: 2. This clone occurred a few times. TCRdb keeps only in-frame clones here, not all; method: immunoSEQ multiplex PCR. The repertoire holds approximately 87,000 clones, with roughly 86% as singletons. The chain recombines TRBV7-9 with TRBJ2-1; 11 nucleotides match TRBD2. The material sequenced was blood. The sequence came from a woman aged 45-65 years in good health. The CDR3 reads CASSSGLAGSYNEQFF. In DNA, the CDR3 is TGTGCCAGCAGCTCTGGACTAGCGGGCTCCTACAATGAGCAGTTCTTC.